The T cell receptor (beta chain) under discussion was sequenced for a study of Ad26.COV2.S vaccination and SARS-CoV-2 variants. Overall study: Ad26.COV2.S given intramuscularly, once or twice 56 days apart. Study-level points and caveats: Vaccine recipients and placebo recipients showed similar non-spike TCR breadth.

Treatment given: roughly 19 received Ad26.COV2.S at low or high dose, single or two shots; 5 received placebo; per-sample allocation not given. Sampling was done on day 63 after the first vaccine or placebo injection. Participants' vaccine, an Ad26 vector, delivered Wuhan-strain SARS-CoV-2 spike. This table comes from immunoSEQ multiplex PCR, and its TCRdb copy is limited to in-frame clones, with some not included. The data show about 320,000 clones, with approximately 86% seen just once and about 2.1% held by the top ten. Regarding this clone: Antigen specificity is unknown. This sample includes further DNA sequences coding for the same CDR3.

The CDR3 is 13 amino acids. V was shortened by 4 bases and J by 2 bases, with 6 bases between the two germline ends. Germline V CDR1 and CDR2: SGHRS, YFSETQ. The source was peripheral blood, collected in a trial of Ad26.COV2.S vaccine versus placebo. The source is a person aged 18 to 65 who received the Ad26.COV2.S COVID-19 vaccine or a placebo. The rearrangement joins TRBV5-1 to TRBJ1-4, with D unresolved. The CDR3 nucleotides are TGCGCCAGCAGCCCCACTACTAATGAAAAACTGTTTTTT. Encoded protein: CASSPTTNEKLFF.